Below, one T cell receptor beta chain is given with its context. The data are from a study of early T cells in non-severe SARS-CoV-2 infection. Study at large: Bulk RNA taken from unsorted whole blood was sequenced, leaving chains unpaired.

Molecules of cDNA were individually given unique molecular identifiers that were attached to them. A single record per CDR3 protein comes from TCRdb applying MiXCR to the 5' RACE reads. The profile shows 80,000 to 100,000 distinct CDR3 sequences, approximately 14% of them singletons. CDR1 and CDR2 from the germline V gene are SSHAT and FNYEAQ (reference sequence). The CDR3 is 17 amino acids. Trimming pared 2 bases from V and 2 bases from J, leaving 15 bases between. The TCR was taken from an adult who was a healthcare worker with PCR-confirmed SARS-CoV-2 infection or an uninfected control (not recorded which). The chain uses TRBV7-7 and TRBJ2-2, with a possible D match to TRBD2 (5 bases). Sequenced sample: whole blood. The CDR3 is CASSLRTPGPNTGELFF. CDR3 nucleotides: TGTGCCAGCAGCTTACGGACTCCGGGCCCCAACACCGGGGAGCTGTTTTTT.